These 12 T cell receptor beta chains originate from one sample sequenced in a study of T cells after yellow fever vaccination. A single record per CDR3 protein comes from TCRdb applying MiXCR to the 5' RACE reads. The repertoire holds approximately 32,000 distinct CDR3 sequences, with under 12% as singletons. The source material was PBMCs, either bulk or a sorted T-cell subset (CD4+, CD8+, memory, or dextramer-sorted; not recorded which), sampled around 16 days after the first yellow fever vaccination. These receptors were obtained from a man younger than 30 who received the YFV17D yellow fever vaccine.

This clonotype was counted a single time. This may stem from a read error, because a much larger clone lies one nucleotide away. V usage is TRBV11-1 and J usage is TRBJ2-1, with 10 bases identical to TRBD2. V was clipped by 1 base and J by 2 bases; unmatched bases: 5. The CDR3 totals 17 residues. CDR1 SGHAT and CDR2 FQDESV come from the germline V gene (reference sequence). The CDR3 here is CASSLETLAGAYNEQFF. CDR3 sequence (DNA): TGTGCCAGCAGCTTAGAGACGCTAGCGGGGGCCTACAATGAGCAGTTCTTC.

The sample holds many counts of this clonotype. The chain recombines TRBV6-2 or TRBV6-3 with TRBJ1-5; D call uncertain. Germline V gene lookup returns CDR1 MNHEY and CDR2 SVGEGT. Trimming took 6 bases from V and 4 from J, leaving 10 bases between them. The CDR3 consists of 13 residues. The CDR3 DNA is TGTGCCAGCAGACTCGACACAAATCAGCCCCAGCATTTT. Its translation: CASRLDTNQPQHF.

This clonotype came up many times. The rearrangement uses TRBV11-3 and TRBJ2-1; D gene uncertain. Germline V gives CDR1 SGHNT, CDR2 YENEEA. V gave up 4 bases and J gave up 0 bases, with 13 bases separating them. The CDR3 has 16 amino acids. Written as DNA, the CDR3 is TGTGCCAGCAGCTCAAATCTGGCAGACTCCTACAATGAGCAGTTCTTC. Translation: CASSSNLADSYNEQFF.

In this sample, this clonotype turned up many times. The chain carries TRBV18 and TRBJ1-2, with D unresolved. Germline CDR1 is KGHSH and CDR2 is LQKENI. V lost 6 bases and J 3 bases, leaving 5 bases between the germline ends. The CDR3 consists of 11 residues. The CDR3 region has the DNA TGTGCCAGCTCCCAGGACTATGGCTACACCTTC. The encoded protein is CASSQDYGYTF.

This clonotype was recorded at least ten times. The rearrangement links TRBV5-6 to TRBJ2-3; the match to TRBD2 covers 11 bases. The germline gives CDR1 SGHDT, CDR2 YYEEEE. The V gene end was trimmed by 5 bases and the J gene end by 3 bases; junction bases not matched to a gene: 5. The CDR3 loop spans 15 amino acids. The DNA of the CDR3 is TGTGCCAGCAGGCTAGCGGGGGGCTTAACAGATACGCAGTATTTT. Encoded protein: CASRLAGGLTDTQYF.

This clonotype was counted at least ten times. This rearrangement joins TRBV20-1 to TRBJ1-4; TRBD1 is a possible D gene (6 bases). Germline lookup yields CDR1 DFQATT and CDR2 SNEGSKA (reference sequence). This CDR3 is 13 amino acids long. Trimming took 3 bases from V and 4 from J, leaving 9 bases between them. The CDR3 DNA sequence: TGCAGTGCTAGGGACAGCCTTAATGAAAAACTGTTTTTT. The encoded protein is CSARDSLNEKLFF.

This clonotype was recorded many times. V is TRBV19 and J is TRBJ1-5, with a possible D match to TRBD1 (6 bases). The CDR3 extends over 14 amino acids. CDR1 is LNHDA and CDR2 is SQIVND in the germline V gene (reference sequence). V was trimmed by 7 bases and J by 4 bases, leaving 14 bases between them. The CDR3 spells CASTPGVLNQPQHF. As DNA, the CDR3 is TGTGCCAGTACCCCAGGGGTGCTAAATCAGCCCCAGCATTTT. Based on the CDR3 plus reference TRBV19 and TRBJ1-5, the full variable domain is DGGITQSPKYLFRKEGQNVTLSCEQNLNHDAMYWYRQDPGQGLRLIYYSQIVNDFQKGDIAEGYSVSREKKESFPLTVTSAQKNPTAFYLCASTPGVLNQPQHFGDGTRLSIL.

This clonotype occurred many times. V gene TRBV12-3 or TRBV12-4 combines with J gene TRBJ1-2, with 7 bases matching TRBD1. CDR3 length equals 11 residues. The junction had 5 bases not matched to a gene; V was cut back by 8 bases and J by 8 bases. The CDR3 DNA follows: TGTGCCAGCGAGGGGGCTGAGGGCTACACCTTC. Its translation is CASEGAEGYTF.

The table lists this clonotype with many counts. A junction end diverges from the germline sequence, so it may reflect a read error. The chain has TRBV28 and TRBJ2-2; 8 bases are a match to TRBD2. Germline-derived CDR1 and CDR2 are MDHEN and SYDVKM. The CDR3 is 12 residues long. CDR3 DNA sequence: TGCGCGGGGGGATACATCACCGGGGAGCTGTTTTTT. Protein sequence: CAGGYITGELFF.

This clonotype was counted many times. CDR3 loop: CASSPNTVEQFF. DNA of the CDR3: TGTGCCAGCAGCCCGAACACCGTTGAGCAGTTCTTC. This rearrangement joins TRBV12-3 or TRBV12-4 to TRBJ2-1; D unclear. The CDR3 consists of 12 residues. Trimming cost V 6 bases and J 9 bases, with 12 bases left between them.

This clonotype was seen at least ten times. The chain uses TRBV21-1 and TRBJ2-7; the D call TRBD1 from the table was never checked on the DNA. TRBV21-1 is deemed a pseudogene. This CDR3 is built from 16 residues. This CDR3 is CASSKSRDRSSYEQYV. The DNA of the CDR3 is TGTGCCAGCAGCAAATCCCGGGACAGGAGCTCCTACGAGCAGTACGTC.

The chain uses TRBV30 and TRBJ2-5; D perhaps matches TRBD2 (5 bases). The CDR3 has 12 amino acids. V was pared by 3 bases and J by 1 base, with 6 bases between. Germline V CDR1 and CDR2: GTSNPN, SVGIG (reference sequence). CDR3 bases: TGTGCCTGGAGCGCGGGCCAAGAGACCCAGTACTTC. Translating it yields CAWSAGQETQYF.